A single sample is the source of the 10 T cell receptor beta chains below, sequenced in a study of T cells in narcolepsy. Profiled with immunoSEQ multiplex PCR; TCRdb holds only in-frame clones, not every one. In the table there are around 24,000 clones, 81% of which are singletons. The sequenced sample was memory (CD45RA-) CD4+ T cells from blood. The receptor set was obtained from a human donor in good health.

This chain joins TRBV7-3 and TRBJ1-6, with D unclear. Germline V CDR1 and CDR2: SGHTA, FQGTGA. The length of the CDR3 is 13 residues. V gave up 6 bases and J gave up 7 bases, with 10 bases separating them. CDR3 DNA: TGTGCCAGCAGTTCTGCCGGGAATTCACCCCTCCACTTT. Its translation is CASSSAGNSPLHF.

This sequence joins TRBV7-6 and TRBJ2-7, with D possibly matching TRBD2 (6 bases). This CDR3 has 14 residues. The germline V gene has CDR1 SGHVS and CDR2 FNYEAQ. V lost 5 bases and J lost 1, with 12 bases in between. The CDR3: CASSRGAGSYEQYF. Written as DNA, the CDR3 is TGTGCCAGCAGCCGCGGGGCAGGGTCCTACGAGCAGTACTTC.

The chain has TRBV6-1 and TRBJ1-5; the D is unclear. Germline-derived CDR1 and CDR2 are MNHNS and SASEGT. Between the trimmed V and J ends, which lost 5 bases and 6 bases, there was a span of 14 bases. The CDR3 has 14 amino acids. CDR3 sequence: CASSPQLVGQPQHF. CDR3 DNA sequence: TGTGCCAGCAGTCCCCAGCTGGTGGGTCAGCCCCAGCATTTT.

This chain joins TRBV6-5 and TRBJ2-5, with 13 bases that match TRBD2. Trimming cost V 4 bases and J 8 bases; bases outside gene matches: 4. The germline CDR1 and CDR2 sequences are MNHEY and SVGAGI. The CDR3 has 14 residues. The CDR3 DNA reads TGTGCCAGCAGTTTACCGGGACTAGCGGGAACCCAGTACTTC. Protein sequence: CASSLPGLAGTQYF.

The V and J genes are TRBV11-2 and TRBJ1-1, with D hard to call. The CDR3 covers 15 residues. Trimming took off 4 bases at V and 5 bases at J, with 17 bases between the two ends. The V gene's germline CDR1 is SGHAT and CDR2 FQNNGV. CDR3 sequence: CASSSVSFADTEAFF. The DNA for the CDR3 is TGTGCCAGCAGCTCGGTGTCCTTTGCGGATACTGAAGCTTTCTTT.

This clone was seen once. The rearrangement joins TRBV7-2 to TRBJ2-3; D assignment may be TRBD1 or TRBD2 (5 bases each). From germline, CDR1 is SGHTA and CDR2 FQGNSA. CDR3 length: 14 amino acids. Trimming took 5 bases from V and 9 from J, leaving 18 bases between them. The CDR3 sequence is CASSRGIRAGTQYF. Here the CDR3 DNA reads TGTGCCAGCAGCCGAGGGATCAGGGCTGGGACGCAGTATTTT.

The chain couples TRBV29-1 to TRBJ2-2; D gene uncertain. Germline lookup yields CDR1 SQVTM and CDR2 ANQGSEA. The CDR3 spans 12 residues. Trimming cost V 4 bases and J 1 base, with 4 bases left between them. The CDR3 reads CSVGENTGELFF. The CDR3 DNA follows: TGCAGCGTTGGGGAGAACACCGGGGAGCTGTTTTTT.

This clone showed up just a few times. The CDR3 is CASSERQGWNTEAFF. CDR3 in DNA: TGTGCCAGCAGCGAGAGACAGGGGTGGAACACTGAAGCTTTCTTT. The chain uses TRBV9 and TRBJ1-1; 8 bases agree with TRBD1. From germline, CDR1 is SGDLS and CDR2 YYNGEE. The ends lost 3 bases at V and 1 base at J; junction bases unmatched: 5. CDR3 length: 15 residues.

The gene calls are TRBV7-2 and TRBJ1-1; D is unresolved. CDR3 length: 14 residues. V lost 1 base, J lost 1 base, and 7 bases lay in between. Germline lookup yields CDR1 SGHTA and CDR2 FQGNSA. CDR3 sequence (DNA): TGTGCCAGCAGCTTAGACCGGTGGAACACTGAAGCTTTCTTT. This encodes CASSLDRWNTEAFF.

The chain links TRBV29-1 to TRBJ2-5, with D unclear. Trimming stripped 4 bases from V and 3 bases from J, with 12 bases between. The CDR3 is made up of 13 amino acids. CDR1 is SQVTM and CDR2 is ANQGSEA in the germline V gene. Written as DNA, the CDR3 is TGCAGCGTTGGCCCCGAGGTTAAAGAGACCCAGTACTTC. It encodes CSVGPEVKETQYF.